This T cell receptor (beta chain) is from a study of blood T cells in healthy people across ages. The second PCR ran about 7 to 12 cycles with a sample-barcoded 5' primer and J-beta primers. Every individual sample yielded 3 million or more paired-end reads (each containing CDR3). TCRdb redid the calling of the 5' RACE reads with MiXCR, one entry per CDR3 protein. The data hold over 450,000 distinct CDR3 sequences, with 24% observed a single time. The CDR3 is 15 residues long. V was trimmed by 4 bases and J by 3 bases, leaving 15 bases between them. Germline lookup yields CDR1 MDHEN and CDR2 SYDVKM. These data were also reused for a study on T cells of mothers and their children. This second report adds: A second PCR was performed with the M1S primer. This primer added sample barcodes and 2-4 random nucleotides.

The chain couples TRBV28 to TRBJ2-5, with D perhaps being TRBD1 or TRBD2 (5 bases each). Sequencing was done on a sample of blood. The clonotype comes from a boy younger than 18 in good health. This CDR3 is CASSSHGTGKETQYF. The CDR3 DNA is TGTGCCAGCAGTTCGCACGGGACGGGTAAAGAGACCCAGTACTTC.